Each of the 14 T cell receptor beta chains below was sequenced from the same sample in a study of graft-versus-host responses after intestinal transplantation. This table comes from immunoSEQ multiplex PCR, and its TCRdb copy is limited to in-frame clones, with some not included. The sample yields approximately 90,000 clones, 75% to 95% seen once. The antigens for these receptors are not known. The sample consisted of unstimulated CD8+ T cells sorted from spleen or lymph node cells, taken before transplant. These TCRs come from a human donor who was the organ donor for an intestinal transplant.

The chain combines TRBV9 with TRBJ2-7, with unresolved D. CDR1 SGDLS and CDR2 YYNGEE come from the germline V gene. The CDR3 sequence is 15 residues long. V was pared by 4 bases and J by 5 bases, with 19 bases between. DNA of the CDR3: TGTGCCAGCAGCCCCCGACCTAACGGTCCCCACGAGCAGTACTTC. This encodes CASSPRPNGPHEQYF.

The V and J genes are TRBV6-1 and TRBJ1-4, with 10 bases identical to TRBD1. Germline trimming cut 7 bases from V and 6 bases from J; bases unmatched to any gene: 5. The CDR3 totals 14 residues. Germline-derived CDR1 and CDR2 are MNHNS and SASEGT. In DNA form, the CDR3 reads TGTGCCAGCACTACGGACAGGGGGGATGAAAAACTGTTTTTT. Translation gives CASTTDRGDEKLFF.

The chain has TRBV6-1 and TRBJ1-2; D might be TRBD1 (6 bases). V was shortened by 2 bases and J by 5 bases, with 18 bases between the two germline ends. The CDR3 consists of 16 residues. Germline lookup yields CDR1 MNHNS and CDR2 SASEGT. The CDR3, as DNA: TGTGCCAGCAGTGAACTCCGGGGGGCGAGTGGTTATGGCTACACCTTC. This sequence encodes CASSELRGASGYGYTF.

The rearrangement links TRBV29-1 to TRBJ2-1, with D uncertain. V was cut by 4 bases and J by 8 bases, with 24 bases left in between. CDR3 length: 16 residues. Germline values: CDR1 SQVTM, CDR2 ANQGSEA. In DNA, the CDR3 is TGCAGCGTTGGGAGCGCAAAAGCCGATGCCCCGGATGAGCAGTTCTTC. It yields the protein CSVGSAKADAPDEQFF.

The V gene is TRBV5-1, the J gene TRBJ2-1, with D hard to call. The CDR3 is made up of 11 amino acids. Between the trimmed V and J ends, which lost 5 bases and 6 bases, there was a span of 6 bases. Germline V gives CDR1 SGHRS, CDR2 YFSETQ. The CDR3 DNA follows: TGCGCCAGCAGGGGCAGCAATGAGCAGTTCTTC. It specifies CASRGSNEQFF.

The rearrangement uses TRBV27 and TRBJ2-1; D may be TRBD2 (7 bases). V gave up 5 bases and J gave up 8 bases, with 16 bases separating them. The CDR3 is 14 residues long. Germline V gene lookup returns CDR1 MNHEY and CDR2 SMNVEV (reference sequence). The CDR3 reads CASSPHGGADEQFF. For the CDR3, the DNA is TGTGCCAGCAGTCCCCATGGGGGGGCCGATGAGCAGTTCTTC.

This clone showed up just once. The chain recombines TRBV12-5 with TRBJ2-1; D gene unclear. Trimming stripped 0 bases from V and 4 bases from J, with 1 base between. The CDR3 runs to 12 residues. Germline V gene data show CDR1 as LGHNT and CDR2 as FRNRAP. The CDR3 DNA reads TGTGCTAGTGGTTTGGTTTACAATGAGCAGTTCTTC. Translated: CASGLVYNEQFF.

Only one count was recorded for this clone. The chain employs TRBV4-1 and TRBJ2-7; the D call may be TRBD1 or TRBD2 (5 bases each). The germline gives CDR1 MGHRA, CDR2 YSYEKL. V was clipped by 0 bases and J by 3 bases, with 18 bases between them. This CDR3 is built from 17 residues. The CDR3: CASSQEQVKTADYEQYF. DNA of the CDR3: TGCGCCAGCAGCCAAGAGCAAGTCAAGACAGCGGACTACGAGCAGTACTTC.

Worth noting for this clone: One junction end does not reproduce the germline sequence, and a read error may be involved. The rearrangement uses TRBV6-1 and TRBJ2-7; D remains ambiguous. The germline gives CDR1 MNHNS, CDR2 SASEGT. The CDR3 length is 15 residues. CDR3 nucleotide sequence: TGTGCCAGCAGGGAAGGGTTGTCAGCTTACTACGAGCAGTACTTC. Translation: CASREGLSAYYEQYF.

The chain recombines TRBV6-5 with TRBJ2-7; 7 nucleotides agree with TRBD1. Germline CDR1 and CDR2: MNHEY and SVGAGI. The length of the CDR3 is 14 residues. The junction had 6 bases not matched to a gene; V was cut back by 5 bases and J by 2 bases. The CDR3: CASSAWTGTYEQYF. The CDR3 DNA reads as TGTGCCAGCAGTGCGTGGACAGGAACCTACGAGCAGTACTTC.

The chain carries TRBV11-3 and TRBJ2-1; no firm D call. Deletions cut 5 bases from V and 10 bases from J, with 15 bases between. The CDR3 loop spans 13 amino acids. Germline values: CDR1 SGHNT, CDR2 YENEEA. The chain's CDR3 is CASSTTELEEQFF. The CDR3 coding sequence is TGTGCCAGCAGCACCACCGAACTGGAGGAGCAGTTCTTC.

CDR3 sequence: CASSWNEGTGVNWFTDTQYF. Written as DNA, the CDR3 is TGTGCCAGCAGTTGGAACGAAGGGACAGGGGTGAATTGGTTCACAGATACGCAGTATTTT. The chain uses TRBV28 and TRBJ2-3, with 10 bases identical to TRBD1. The CDR3 runs to 20 residues. V shed 4 bases, J shed 2 bases, and the junction held 18 bases outside the gene matches. Germline CDR1 MDHEN, CDR2 SYDVKM.

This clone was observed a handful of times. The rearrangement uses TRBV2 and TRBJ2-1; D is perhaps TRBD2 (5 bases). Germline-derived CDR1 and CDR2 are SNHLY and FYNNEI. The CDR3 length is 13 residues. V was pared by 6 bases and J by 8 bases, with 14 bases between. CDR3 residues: CASSVGRSDEQFF. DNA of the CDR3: TGTGCCAGCAGCGTGGGTCGTAGCGATGAGCAGTTCTTC.

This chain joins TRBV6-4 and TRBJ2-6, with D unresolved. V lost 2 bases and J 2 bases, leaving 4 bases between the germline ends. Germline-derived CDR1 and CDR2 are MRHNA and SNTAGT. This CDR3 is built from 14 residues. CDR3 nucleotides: TGTGCCAGCAGTGACGTTACTGGGGCCAACGTCCTGACTTTC. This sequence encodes CASSDVTGANVLTF.